This TCR beta chain was sequenced for a study of T cells in localized non-small cell lung cancer. V dropped 4 bases and J dropped 0 bases, with 7 bases sitting between them. The CDR3 runs 13 residues. The germline CDR1 and CDR2 sequences are SGHRS and YFSETQ. This table comes from immunoSEQ multiplex PCR, and its TCRdb copy is limited to in-frame clones, with some not included. The top ten hold more than 15% of the sample, which has around 35,000 clones, about 80% seen once. Regarding the study as a whole: It was uninvolved adjacent lung that showed the highest T cell clonality, exceeding tumor. Analysis by sequencing included only one tumor region, so heterogeneity remains possible.

Regarding this clone: Its antigen remains unidentified.

The chain recombines TRBV5-1 with TRBJ2-5; D not certain. This receptor was taken from a male donor aged 60 or over with stage III squamous cell lung carcinoma. Sequencing used peripheral blood, obtained before any cancer treatment. In DNA form, the CDR3 reads TGCGCCAGCAGCCCCGATAACCAAGAGACCCAGTACTTC. Encoded protein: CASSPDNQETQYF.